This TCR beta chain was captured in a study of blood T cell repertoires in COVID-19. Per germline, CDR1 SGDLS and CDR2 YYNGEE. The CDR3 is made up of 14 amino acids. V lost 3 bases and J lost 7, with 14 bases in between. Generated by immunoSEQ multiplex PCR, the TCRdb table keeps only in-frame clones and is missing some. The sample holds 100,000 to 150,000 clones, more than 75% seen once. The clonotype was recovered from a woman in her 70s with COVID-19, enrolled during active disease. The chain links TRBV9 to TRBJ2-1; D is possibly TRBD1 (6 bases). Sequencing input: peripheral blood. The CDR3 DNA sequence: TGTGCCAGCAGCGCAACCCTACAGGGTAATGAGCAGTTCTTC. Its protein is CASSATLQGNEQFF.